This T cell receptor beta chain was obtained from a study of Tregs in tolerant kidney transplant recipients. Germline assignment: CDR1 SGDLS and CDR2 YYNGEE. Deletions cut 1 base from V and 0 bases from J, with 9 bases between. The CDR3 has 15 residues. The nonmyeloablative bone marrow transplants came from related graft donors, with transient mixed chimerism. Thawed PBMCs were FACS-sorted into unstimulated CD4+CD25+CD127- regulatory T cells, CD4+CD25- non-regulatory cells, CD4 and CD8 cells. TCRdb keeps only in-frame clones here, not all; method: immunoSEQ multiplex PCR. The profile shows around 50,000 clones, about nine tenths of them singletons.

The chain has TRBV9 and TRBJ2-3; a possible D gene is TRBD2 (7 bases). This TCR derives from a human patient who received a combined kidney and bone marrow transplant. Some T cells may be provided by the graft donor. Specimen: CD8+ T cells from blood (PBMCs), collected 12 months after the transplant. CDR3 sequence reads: CASSVWGGSTDTQYF. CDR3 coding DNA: TGTGCCAGCAGCGTATGGGGGGGCAGCACAGATACGCAGTATTTT.